The 29 T cell receptor beta chains in this list originate from one sample, sequenced in a study of HIV-infected patients and healthy controls. All unsorted peripheral T cells were captured because whole blood was used without fractionation. cDNA was made from approximately 0.55 ug RNA using alpha and beta constant primers. Each of the alpha and beta chains got its own library through chain-specific third strand synthesis with indices. Each CDR3 protein gets one entry after TCRdb re-called the 5' RACE reads with MiXCR. This table holds over 15,000 distinct CDR3 sequences, about 9.4% found once. The sample comprised blood. These TCRs come from an adult in good health.

The gene calls are TRBV18 and TRBJ2-7, with a tentative D call TRBD1 (6 bases). This CDR3 region has 15 residues. V gave up 0 bases and J gave up 3 bases, with 12 bases separating them. Germline CDR1 is KGHSH and CDR2 is LQKENI. The CDR3 nucleotides read TGTGCCAGCTCACCACCCGGGACACCGGTCTACGAGCAGTACTTC. Amino acids: CASSPPGTPVYEQYF.

This clonotype ranks as medium-sized. This chain connects TRBV24-1 to TRBJ2-7, with a tentative D call TRBD2 (5 bases). The V gene lost 4 bases and the J gene lost 6 bases, with 15 bases spanning the gap. Germline V CDR1 and CDR2: KGHDR, SFDVKD. The CDR3 runs to 14 residues. CDR3 nucleotides: TGTGCCACCAGTGAAATGGGGAGCTCCGGCGAGCAGTACTTC. This encodes CATSEMGSSGEQYF.

Many counts were recorded for this clonotype. V usage is TRBV19 and J usage is TRBJ1-5; the D gene is possibly TRBD1 (5 bases). Germline V gene sequence: CDR1 LNHDA, CDR2 SQIVND (reference sequence). Trimming shortened V by 5 bases and J by 1 base, and 9 bases separated the two germline ends. This CDR3 has 14 residues. This CDR3 is CASSGGGSNQPQHF. CDR3 DNA sequence: TGTGCCAGTAGTGGGGGGGGAAGCAATCAGCCCCAGCATTTT.

This clonotype was detected many times. This chain uses TRBV19 with TRBJ1-1; 7 positions match TRBD1. The V gene's germline CDR1 is LNHDA and CDR2 SQIVND (reference sequence). Trimming at V came to 5 bases and at J to 1 base, leaving 7 bases not matched to a gene. This CDR3 spans 15 amino acids. The CDR3: CASSPRQGGNTEAFF. In nucleotides, the CDR3 is TGTGCCAGTAGTCCCCGACAGGGCGGGAACACTGAAGCTTTCTTT.

J is TRBJ1-4 and V is TRBV6-5; no reliable D call. Germline V gives CDR1 MNHEY, CDR2 SVGAGI. Trimming took off 2 bases at V and 8 bases at J, with 12 bases between the two ends. The CDR3 totals 14 residues. CDR3 protein: CASSYRGRGEKLFF. CDR3 in DNA: TGTGCCAGCAGTTACCGGGGTCGTGGGGAAAAACTGTTTTTT.

By share, this clonotype ranks as medium-sized. CDR3: CASSYRLAGADTQYF. CDR3 coding DNA: TGTGCCAGCAGTTACCGACTAGCGGGAGCAGATACGCAGTATTTT. The chain has TRBV6-2 or TRBV6-3 and TRBJ2-3; 12 bases are a match to TRBD2. Germline assignment: CDR1 MNHEY and CDR2 SVGEGT. The V segment lost 2 bases and the J segment 4 bases; nucleotides outside the gene matches: 1. This CDR3 region has 15 residues.

This clonotype was counted many times. This sequence joins TRBV27 and TRBJ1-2, with D possibly being TRBD1 (5 bases). Between the trimmed V and J ends, which lost 4 bases and 2 bases, there was a span of 11 bases. The CDR3 is 14 residues long. The germline V gene has CDR1 MNHEY and CDR2 SMNVEV (reference sequence). CDR3: CASSSTRGNYGYTF. The CDR3 DNA reads TGTGCCAGCAGTTCCACCCGGGGGAACTATGGCTACACCTTC.

By share, this clonotype counts as medium-sized. The chain couples TRBV19 to TRBJ2-2, with TRBD1 matching 7 bases. CDR3 length: 14 amino acids. Germline CDR1 reads LNHDA; CDR2 reads SQIVND (reference sequence). V shed 8 bases, J shed 1 base, and the junction held 4 bases outside the gene matches. Here the CDR3 reads CASLGTENTGELFF. CDR3 nucleotide sequence: TGTGCCAGTCTCGGGACAGAGAACACCGGGGAGCTGTTTTTT.

V is TRBV28 and J is TRBJ1-5; TRBD1 matches at 7 bases. Germline-derived CDR1 and CDR2 are MDHEN and SYDVKM. This CDR3 comprises 13 residues. V was clipped by 9 bases and J by 3 bases; unmatched bases: 5. For the CDR3, the DNA is TGTGCCAGTGGCACAGGGGACAATCAGCCCCAGCATTTT. Translated, it gives CASGTGDNQPQHF.

This clonotype was detected many times. The gene calls are TRBV5-1 and TRBJ2-2; no firm D call. With 1 base removed from V and 0 bases from J, the gap between germline ends came to 10 bases. Germline loops: CDR1 SGHRS, CDR2 YFSETQ. CDR3 length: 16 residues. For the CDR3, the DNA is TGCGCCAGCAGCTTGCGGCGCGCTTCGAACACCGGGGAGCTGTTTTTT. It specifies CASSLRRASNTGELFF.

This clonotype qualifies as medium-sized. The chain recombines TRBV6-5 with TRBJ2-3; 15 bases match TRBD2. J gave up 4 bases and V 6 bases, and 14 bases lay outside the gene matches. This CDR3 has 19 amino acids. CDR1 is MNHEY, CDR2 SVGAGI, per germline. The CDR3 protein is CASSSTGLAGGSIADTQYF. The CDR3 DNA reads TGTGCCAGCAGCAGTACCGGACTAGCGGGAGGGTCTATCGCAGATACGCAGTATTTT.

The V call is TRBV30, the J call TRBJ2-5, with 10 bases fitting TRBD2. V lost 1 base to trimming and J lost 5 bases; unmatched junction nucleotides: 1. CDR1 is GTSNPN, CDR2 SVGIG, per germline (reference sequence). This CDR3 spans 13 amino acids. The CDR3 nucleotides read TGTGCCTGGAGTGGGACTAGCGGCGAGACCCAGTACTTC. Translating it yields CAWSGTSGETQYF. Using reference TRBV30 and TRBJ2-5 for the parts outside the CDR3, the full variable domain is SQTIHQWPATLVQPVGSPLSLECTVEGTSNPNLYWYRQAAGRGLQLLFYSVGIGQISSEVPQNLSASRPQDRQFILSSKKLLLSDSGFYLCAWSGTSGETQYFGPGTRLLVL.

This clonotype came up many times. The genes are TRBV5-4 and TRBJ2-6; tentative D call: TRBD2 (7 bases). This CDR3 has 17 amino acids. V gave up 0 bases and J gave up 5 bases, with 15 bases separating them. The germline V gene has CDR1 SGHNT and CDR2 YYREEE (reference sequence). The DNA for the CDR3 is TGTGCCAGCAGCTTGGAAGGGGGGGCCCTTAGGGCCAACGTCCTGACTTTC. The encoded protein is CASSLEGGALRANVLTF.

At least ten counts were recorded for this clonotype. V is TRBV6-6 and J is TRBJ1-2; D uncertain. V lost 8 bases and J 8 bases, leaving 18 bases between the germline ends. Germline V gene sequence: CDR1 MNHNY, CDR2 SVGAGI (reference sequence). The CDR3 runs to 13 residues. CDR3 DNA sequence: TGTGCCAGCGGCGCCAACTCCCCTATGGGCTACACCTTC. Protein sequence: CASGANSPMGYTF.

This clonotype was seen ten or more times. The chain carries TRBV30 and TRBJ1-5, with no clear D. The germline gives CDR1 GTSNPN, CDR2 SVGIG (reference sequence). The CDR3 runs to 13 residues. Trimming took off 4 bases at V and 3 bases at J, with 10 bases between the two ends. CDR3 DNA sequence: TGTGCCTGGACCCGAGACCTCAATCAGCCCCAGCATTTT. Its protein is CAWTRDLNQPQHF.

This sequence joins TRBV5-1 and TRBJ2-7; D gene ambiguous. V gave up 4 bases and J gave up 2 bases, with 13 bases separating them. Germline V gene data show CDR1 as SGHRS and CDR2 as YFSETQ. This CDR3 region has 14 residues. CDR3 nucleotides: TGCGCCAGCAGCGACGCCTCGGCTACCTACGAGCAGTACTTC. Residues: CASSDASATYEQYF.

This clonotype was seen ten or more times. The rearrangement links TRBV5-5 to TRBJ2-3; D may correspond to TRBD1 or TRBD2 (5 bases each). In germline, CDR1 is SGHKS, CDR2 YYEKEE (reference sequence). Trimming removed 3 bases from V and 2 bases from J, with 10 bases in between. The CDR3 sequence is 14 residues long. The CDR3 loop reads CASSSGTYTDTQYF. CDR3 DNA: TGTGCCAGCAGCTCGGGGACCTACACAGATACGCAGTATTTT. Full variable domain (rest looked up from reference TRBV5-5 and TRBJ2-3): DAGVTQSPTHLIKTRGQQVTLRCSPISGHKSVSWYQQVLGQGPQFIFQYYEKEERGRGNFPDRFSARQFPNYSSELNVNALLLGDSALYLCASSSGTYTDTQYFGPGTRLTVL.

This clonotype turned up a few times. The chain joins TRBV28 to TRBJ1-3; no clear D. Per the germline V gene, CDR1 is MDHEN and CDR2 is SYDVKM. The CDR3 has 13 amino acids. V dropped 5 bases and J dropped 4 bases, with 9 bases sitting between them. The CDR3 DNA sequence: TGTGCCAGCAGTCTTCAACAGGGAAACACCATATATTTT. Its protein is CASSLQQGNTIYF. Variable domain in full (rest from reference TRBV28 and TRBJ1-3): DVKVTQSSRYLVKRTGEKVFLECVQDMDHENMFWYRQDPGLGLRLIYFSYDVKMKEKGDIPEGYSVSREKKERFSLILESASTNQTSMYLCASSLQQGNTIYFGEGSWLTVV.

This clonotype ranks as medium-sized. The rearrangement uses TRBV13 and TRBJ2-4; D is perhaps TRBD2 (6 bases). Germline V lookup: CDR1 PRHDT, CDR2 FYEKMQ (reference sequence). Trimming shortened V by 0 bases and J by 8 bases, and 11 bases separated the two germline ends. The CDR3 loop spans 14 amino acids. As DNA, the CDR3 is TGTGCCAGCAGCTTAGGTGTGAGGGAGGACATTCAGTACTTC. It translates to CASSLGVREDIQYF.

This clonotype was observed at least ten times. The chain uses TRBV29-1 and TRBJ2-3; a possible D gene is TRBD1 (6 bases). The V end lost 4 bases, the J end lost 2 bases, and 19 bases lay between the germline ends. The germline CDR1 and CDR2 sequences are SQVTM and ANQGSEA. CDR3 size: 16 residues. As DNA, the CDR3 is TGCAGCGTTGTGTGGGGGCGGACCGGGGCCACAGATACGCAGTATTTT. It codes for CSVVWGRTGATDTQYF.

This rearrangement joins TRBV4-3 to TRBJ2-7; 7 nucleotides align to TRBD1. The junction had 19 bases not matched to a gene; V was cut back by 2 bases and J by 3 bases. Germline V gene data show CDR1 as LGHNA and CDR2 as YSLEER. The CDR3 is made up of 19 amino acids. The CDR3 bases are TGCGCCAGCAGCCAAAGAACAGGGACAGAGCAGGGCCCCCACTACGAGCAGTACTTC. Its translation is CASSQRTGTEQGPHYEQYF.

This clonotype is categorized as medium-sized. V gene TRBV20-1 combines with J gene TRBJ2-5; TRBD1 aligns across 9 bases. Germline V gene data show CDR1 as DFQATT and CDR2 as SNEGSKA (reference sequence). The CDR3 extends over 15 amino acids. Trimming removed 1 base from V and 5 bases from J; junction bases left unmatched: 8. The DNA of the CDR3 is TGCAGTGCTAGAGTACCCGGGACAGGGCTGGAGACCCAGTACTTC. Protein: CSARVPGTGLETQYF.

CDR3 loop: CAWRREVETQYF. CDR3 in DNA: TGTGCCTGGAGGCGGGAGGTAGAGACCCAGTACTTC. The V and J genes are TRBV30 and TRBJ2-5, with 8 bases fitting TRBD2. Germline-derived CDR1 and CDR2 are GTSNPN and SVGIG (reference sequence). J lost 4 bases, V lost 3 bases, and 1 base had no gene match. CDR3 length equals 12 residues.

The sample holds many counts of this clonotype. This rearrangement joins TRBV5-4 to TRBJ2-2; 11 bases map to TRBD2. This CDR3 comprises 16 residues. V shed 4 bases, J shed 4 bases, and the junction held 6 bases outside the gene matches. Germline V gives CDR1 SGHNT, CDR2 YYREEE (reference sequence). CDR3 in amino acids: CASSTRTSGLTGELFF. The CDR3 bases are TGTGCCAGCAGCACCCGGACTAGCGGGCTCACCGGGGAGCTGTTTTTT. Variable domain in full (rest from reference TRBV5-4 and TRBJ2-2): ETGVTQSPTHLIKTRGQQVTLRCSSQSGHNTVSWYQQALGQGPQFIFQYYREEENGRGNFPPRFSGLQFPNYSSELNVNALELDDSALYLCASSTRTSGLTGELFFGEGSRLTVL.

This clonotype was counted at least ten times. The CDR3 reads CSVPALQGPYEQYF. Written as DNA, the CDR3 is TGCAGCGTCCCCGCTCTCCAGGGACCCTACGAGCAGTACTTC. The V gene is TRBV29-1, the J gene TRBJ2-7; either TRBD1 or TRBD2 may supply D (5 bases each). Germline V lookup: CDR1 SQVTM, CDR2 ANQGSEA. The ends were cut back, 6 bases at V and 2 bases at J, with 17 bases in the middle. This CDR3 has 14 amino acids.

This clonotype has at least ten counts. This chain uses TRBV21-1 with TRBJ2-3; the table's TRBD2 call for D was not verified on the DNA. TRBV21-1 has pseudogene status. This CDR3 is built from 14 residues. The CDR3 protein is CASSRGLAGLTQYF. CDR3 DNA sequence: TGTGCCAGCAGCAGGGGACTAGCGGGACTAACGCAGTATTTT.

Within the sample, this clonotype is medium-sized (0.01 to 0.1%). The chain couples TRBV29-1 to TRBJ2-7; 9 nucleotides align to TRBD2. The CDR3 totals 13 residues. Trimming at V came to 6 bases and at J to 2 bases, leaving 5 bases not matched to a gene. The germline gives CDR1 SQVTM, CDR2 ANQGSEA. CDR3: CSVSTSGPYEQYF. Here the CDR3 DNA reads TGCAGCGTCTCGACTAGCGGCCCCTACGAGCAGTACTTC.

This clonotype occurred many times. This chain uses TRBV6-2 or TRBV6-3 with TRBJ2-3; a weak D match, TRBD2 (6 bases). The germline CDR1 and CDR2 sequences are MNHEY and SVGEGT. The CDR3 sequence is 17 residues long. V gave up 2 bases and J gave up 2 bases, with 17 bases separating them. For the CDR3, the DNA is TGTGCCAGCAGTTACCCGCCTCGTAGCGGACCCACAGATACGCAGTATTTT. Its translation is CASSYPPRSGPTDTQYF.

This clonotype was picked up a small number of times. This chain links TRBV27 with TRBJ2-3; TRBD1 matches at 10 bases. J lost 4 bases, V lost 4 bases, and 5 bases had no gene match. CDR1 and CDR2 (germline): MNHEY, SMNVEV (reference sequence). The CDR3 contains 15 residues. CDR3 DNA sequence: TGTGCCAGCAGTTCGGACAGGGGGGGCCCAGATACGCAGTATTTT. Translating gives CASSSDRGGPDTQYF.